This T cell receptor beta chain was obtained from a study of CD8 T cells in Susac syndrome. Study findings and constraints: Across the total CD8+ repertoires, around 16 Susac-specific public clones were found. The CD8+ TEMRA repertoires yielded roughly 5 such clones.

From germline, CDR1 is SGHDN and CDR2 FVKESK. Trimming pared 4 bases from V and 6 bases from J, leaving 25 bases between. This CDR3 has 18 amino acids. The authors reverse transcribed about 0.5 to 1 ug RNA with random hexamers. The amplification used immunoSEQ multiplex PCR on TCR beta CDR3; it spanned 54 Vbeta and 13 Jbeta. MiXCR, run by TCRdb on the immunoSEQ multiplex PCR reads, gives a single entry per CDR3 protein. This repertoire shows 100,000 to 150,000 distinct CDR3 sequences, more than 90% found once; its top ten account for 0.2% to 0.25%. Sequencing of TCR beta drew on CD8+ and CD4+ T cells from blood. Concerning this clonotype: What it binds is unknown.

The TCR comes from a human donor with Susac syndrome. Specimen: CD8+ T cells from PBMCs. This sequence joins TRBV14 and TRBJ2-1; TRBD2 is a possible D gene (7 bases). The CDR3 region is CASSPFRGGPEAGNEQFF. In DNA, the CDR3 is TGTGCCAGCAGCCCATTTAGGGGGGGACCCGAGGCAGGCAATGAGCAGTTCTTC. Looking up the rest from reference TRBV14 and TRBJ2-1 gives the full variable domain: EAGVTQFPSHSVIEKGQTVTLRCDPISGHDNLYWYRRVMGKEIKFLLHFVKESKQDESGMPNNRFLAERTGGTYSTLKVQPAELEDSGVYFCASSPFRGGPEAGNEQFFGPGTRLTVL.